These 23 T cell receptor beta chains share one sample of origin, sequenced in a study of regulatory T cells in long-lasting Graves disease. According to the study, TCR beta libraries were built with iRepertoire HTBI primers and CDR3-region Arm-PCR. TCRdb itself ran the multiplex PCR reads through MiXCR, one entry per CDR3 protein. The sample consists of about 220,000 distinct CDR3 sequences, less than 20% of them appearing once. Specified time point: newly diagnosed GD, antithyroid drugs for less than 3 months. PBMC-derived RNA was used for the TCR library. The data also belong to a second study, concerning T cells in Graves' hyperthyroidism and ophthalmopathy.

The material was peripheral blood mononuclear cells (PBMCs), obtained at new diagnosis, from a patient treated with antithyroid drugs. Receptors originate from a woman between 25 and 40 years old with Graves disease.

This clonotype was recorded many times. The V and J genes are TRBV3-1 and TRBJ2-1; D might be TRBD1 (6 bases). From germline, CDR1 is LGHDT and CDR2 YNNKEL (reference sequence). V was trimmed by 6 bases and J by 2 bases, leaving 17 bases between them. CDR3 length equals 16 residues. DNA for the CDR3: TGTGCCAGCAGTAAAGGGGGTAGCTCCCCCTACAATGAGCAGTTCTTC. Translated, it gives CASSKGGSSPYNEQFF.

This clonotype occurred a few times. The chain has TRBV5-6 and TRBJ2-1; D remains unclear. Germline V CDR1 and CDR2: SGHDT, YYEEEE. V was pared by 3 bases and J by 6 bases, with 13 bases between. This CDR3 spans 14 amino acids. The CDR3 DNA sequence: TGTGCCAGCAGCTCGACGAGCATGGGCAATGAGCAGTTCTTC. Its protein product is CASSSTSMGNEQFF.

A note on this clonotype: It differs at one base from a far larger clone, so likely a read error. The CDR3 reads CASSFGTSGDTQCF. In DNA form, the CDR3 reads TGTGCCAGCAGCTTCGGGACTAGCGGAGATACGCAGTGTTTT. J is TRBJ2-1 and V is TRBV11-3; 11 nucleotides align to TRBD2. Per germline, CDR1 SGHNT and CDR2 YENEEA. This CDR3 comprises 14 residues. The full variable domain, completed using reference TRBV11-3 and TRBJ2-1, is EAGVVQSPRYKIIEKKQPVAFWCNPISGHNTLYWYLQNLGQGPELLIRYENEEAVDDSQLPKDRFSAERLKGVDSTLKIQPAELGDSAVYLCASSFGTSGDTQCFGPGTRLTVL.

CDR3 sequence: CATSRDPGTGGEYF. The CDR3 DNA reads as TGTGCCACCAGCAGAGATCCGGGGACAGGGGGGGAGTACTTC. The chain combines TRBV15 with TRBJ2-7; 11 bases are a match to TRBD1. This CDR3 is 14 amino acids long. The germline CDR1 and CDR2 sequences are LNHNV and YYDKDF (reference sequence). J lost 11 bases, V lost 0 bases, and 6 bases had no gene match. Combining the CDR3 with reference TRBV15 and TRBJ2-7 gives the whole variable domain DAMVIQNPRYQVTQFGKPVTLSCSQTLNHNVMYWYQQKSSQAPKLLFHYYDKDFNNEADTPDNFQSRRPNTSFCFLDIRSPGLGDTAMYLCATSRDPGTGGEYFGPGTRLTVT.

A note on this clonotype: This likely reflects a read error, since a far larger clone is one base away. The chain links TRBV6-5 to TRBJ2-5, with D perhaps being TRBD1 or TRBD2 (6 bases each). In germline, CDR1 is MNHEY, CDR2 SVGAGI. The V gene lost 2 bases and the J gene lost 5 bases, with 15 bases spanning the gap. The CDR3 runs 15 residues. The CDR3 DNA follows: TGTGCCAGCAGTTACGCGGGACATAACCCGGAGACCCAGTACTTC. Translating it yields CASSYAGHNPETQYF.

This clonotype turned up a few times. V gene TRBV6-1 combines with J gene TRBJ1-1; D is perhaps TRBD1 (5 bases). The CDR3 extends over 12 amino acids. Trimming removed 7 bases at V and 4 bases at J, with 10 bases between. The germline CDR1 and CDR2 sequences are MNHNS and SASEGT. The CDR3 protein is CASTGRGTEAFF. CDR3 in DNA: TGTGCCAGCACCGGGAGGGGCACTGAAGCTTTCTTT.

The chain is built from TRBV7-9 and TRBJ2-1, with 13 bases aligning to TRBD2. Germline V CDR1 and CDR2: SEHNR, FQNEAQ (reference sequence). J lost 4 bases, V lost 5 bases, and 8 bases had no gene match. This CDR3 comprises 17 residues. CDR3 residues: CASSPRTSGSAYNEQFF. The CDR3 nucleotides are TGTGCCAGCAGCCCCCGGACTAGCGGGAGCGCTTACAATGAGCAGTTCTTC.

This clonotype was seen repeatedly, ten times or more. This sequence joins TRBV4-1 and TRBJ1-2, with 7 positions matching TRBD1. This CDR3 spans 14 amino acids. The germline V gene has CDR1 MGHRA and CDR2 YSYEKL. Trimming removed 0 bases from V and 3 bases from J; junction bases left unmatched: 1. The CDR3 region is CASSQDRGDYGYTF. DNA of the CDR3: TGCGCCAGCAGCCAAGACAGGGGGGACTATGGCTACACCTTC.

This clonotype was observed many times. The CDR3 here is CASSEEADAGGYTF. CDR3 DNA sequence: TGTGCCAGCAGTGAAGAAGCAGATGCGGGTGGCTACACCTTC. The gene calls are TRBV2 and TRBJ1-2; D not resolved. Trimming took off 1 base at V and 7 bases at J, with 13 bases between the two ends. CDR3 length: 14 amino acids. Germline lookup yields CDR1 SNHLY and CDR2 FYNNEI. Drawing the rest from reference TRBV2 and TRBJ1-2, the complete variable domain is EPEVTQTPSHQVTQMGQEVILRCVPISNHLYFYWYRQILGQKVEFLVSFYNNEISEKSEIFDDQFSVERPDGSNFTLKIRSTKLEDSAMYFCASSEEADAGGYTFGSGTRLTVV.

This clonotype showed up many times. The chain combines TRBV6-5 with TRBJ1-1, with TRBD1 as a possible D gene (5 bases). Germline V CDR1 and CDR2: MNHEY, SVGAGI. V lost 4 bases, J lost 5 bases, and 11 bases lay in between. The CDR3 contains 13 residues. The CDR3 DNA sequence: TGTGCCAGCAGTTGGGGCGCGGAAACTGAAGCTTTCTTT. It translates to CASSWGAETEAFF.

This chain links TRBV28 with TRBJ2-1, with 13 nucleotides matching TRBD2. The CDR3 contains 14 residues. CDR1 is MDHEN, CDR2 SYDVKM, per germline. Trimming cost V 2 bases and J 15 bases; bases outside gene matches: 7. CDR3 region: CASSLRSTSGGLFF. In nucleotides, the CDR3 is TGTGCCAGCAGTTTACGATCGACTAGCGGGGGGTTGTTCTTC.

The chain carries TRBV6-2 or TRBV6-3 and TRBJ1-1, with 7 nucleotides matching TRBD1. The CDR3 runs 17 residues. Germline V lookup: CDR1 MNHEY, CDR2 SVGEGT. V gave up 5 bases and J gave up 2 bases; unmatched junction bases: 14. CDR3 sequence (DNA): TGTGCCAGCAGTATGACTACCGGGACAGCGGTAAACACTGAAGCTTTCTTT. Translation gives CASSMTTGTAVNTEAFF.

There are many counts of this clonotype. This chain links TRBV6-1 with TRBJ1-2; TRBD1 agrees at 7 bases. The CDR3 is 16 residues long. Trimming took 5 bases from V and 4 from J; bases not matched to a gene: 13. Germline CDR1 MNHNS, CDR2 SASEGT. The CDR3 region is CASSRSRGTASYGYTF. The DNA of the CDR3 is TGTGCCAGCAGTCGTAGTAGGGGGACAGCAAGCTATGGCTACACCTTC.

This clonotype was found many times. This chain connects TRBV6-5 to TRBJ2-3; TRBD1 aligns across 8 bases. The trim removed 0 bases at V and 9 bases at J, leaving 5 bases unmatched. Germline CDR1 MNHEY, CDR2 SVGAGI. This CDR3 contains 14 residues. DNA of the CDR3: TGTGCCAGCAGTTACTCGACAGGGGCATACACGCAGTATTTT. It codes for CASSYSTGAYTQYF.

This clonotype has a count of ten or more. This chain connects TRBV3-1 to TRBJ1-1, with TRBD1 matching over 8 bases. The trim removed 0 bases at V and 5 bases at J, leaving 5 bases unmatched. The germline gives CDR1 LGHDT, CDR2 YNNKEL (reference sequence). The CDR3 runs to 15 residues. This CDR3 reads CASSQDYRGGTEAFF. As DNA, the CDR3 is TGTGCCAGCAGCCAAGATTACAGGGGGGGGACTGAAGCTTTCTTT.

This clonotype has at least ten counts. CDR3 residues: CASSILGFGRTNEQFF. The CDR3 coding sequence is TGTGCCAGTAGTATCCTAGGCTTCGGACGAACGAATGAGCAGTTCTTC. V usage is TRBV19 and J usage is TRBJ2-1; unclear D gene. CDR1 and CDR2 (germline): LNHDA, SQIVND (reference sequence). The CDR3 loop spans 16 amino acids. Between the trimmed V and J ends, which lost 3 bases and 7 bases, there was a span of 19 bases.

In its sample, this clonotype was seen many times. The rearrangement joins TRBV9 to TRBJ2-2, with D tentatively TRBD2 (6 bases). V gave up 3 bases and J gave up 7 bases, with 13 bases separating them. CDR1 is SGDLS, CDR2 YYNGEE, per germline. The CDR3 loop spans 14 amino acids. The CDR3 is CASSDSGVRGELFF. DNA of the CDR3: TGTGCCAGCAGCGACTCGGGAGTCCGCGGGGAGCTGTTTTTT. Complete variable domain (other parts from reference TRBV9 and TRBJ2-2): DSGVTQTPKHLITATGQRVTLRCSPRSGDLSVYWYQQSLDQGLQFLIQYYNGEERAKGNILERFSAQQFPDLHSELNLSSLELGDSALYFCASSDSGVRGELFFGEGSRLTVL.

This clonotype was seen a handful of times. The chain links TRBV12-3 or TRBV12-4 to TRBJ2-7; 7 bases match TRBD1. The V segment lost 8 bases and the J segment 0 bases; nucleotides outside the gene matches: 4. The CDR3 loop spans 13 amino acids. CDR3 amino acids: CASGDSRSYEQYF. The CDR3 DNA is TGTGCCAGCGGGGACAGTCGCTCCTACGAGCAGTACTTC.

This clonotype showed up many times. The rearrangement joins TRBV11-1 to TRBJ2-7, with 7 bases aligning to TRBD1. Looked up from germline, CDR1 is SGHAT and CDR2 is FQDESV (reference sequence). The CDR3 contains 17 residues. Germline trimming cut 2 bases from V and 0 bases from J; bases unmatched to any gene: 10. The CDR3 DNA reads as TGTGCCAGCAGCTTATTCACGGGACAGCTTGCCTCCTACGAGCAGTACTTC. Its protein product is CASSLFTGQLASYEQYF.

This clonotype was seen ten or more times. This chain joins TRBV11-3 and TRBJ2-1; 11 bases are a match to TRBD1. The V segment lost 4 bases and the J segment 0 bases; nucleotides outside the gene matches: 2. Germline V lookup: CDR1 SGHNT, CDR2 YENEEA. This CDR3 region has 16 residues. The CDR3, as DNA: TGTGCCAGCAGCTCCGGGACAGGGGGCTCCTACAATGAGCAGTTCTTC. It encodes CASSSGTGGSYNEQFF.

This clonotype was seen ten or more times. CDR3 sequence reads: CASSLEGPGKGEQYF. The CDR3 DNA sequence: TGTGCCAGCAGTTTAGAGGGCCCGGGGAAGGGCGAGCAGTACTTC. The chain has TRBV12-3 or TRBV12-4 and TRBJ2-7, with a tentative D call TRBD2 (5 bases). The CDR3 spans 15 residues. V lost 1 base and J lost 6, with 16 bases in between.

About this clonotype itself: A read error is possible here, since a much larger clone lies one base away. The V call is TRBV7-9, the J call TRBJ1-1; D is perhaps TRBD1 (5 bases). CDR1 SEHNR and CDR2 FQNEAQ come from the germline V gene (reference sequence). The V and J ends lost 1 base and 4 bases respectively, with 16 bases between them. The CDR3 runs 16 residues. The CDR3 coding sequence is TGTGCCAGCAGCTTAGGGAGGACAAATATGAGCACTGAAGCTTTCTTT. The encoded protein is CASSLGRTNMSTEAFF.

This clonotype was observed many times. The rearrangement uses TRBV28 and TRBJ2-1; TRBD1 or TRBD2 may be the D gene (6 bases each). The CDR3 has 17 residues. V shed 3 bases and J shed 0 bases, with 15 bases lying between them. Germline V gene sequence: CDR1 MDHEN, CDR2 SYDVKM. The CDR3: CASSLGRGRISYNEQFF. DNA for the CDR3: TGTGCCAGCAGTTTGGGCCGGGGGCGAATCTCCTACAATGAGCAGTTCTTC.